This entry features one T cell receptor (beta chain) sequence. The antigen remains unidentified. The sample belongs to a study of T cell responses to AZD1222 COVID-19 vaccine. Broader study findings: After the peak T cell response, and only then, were repertoires sampled. The breadth and depth of Spike-specific TCRs increased once two AZD1222 doses had been given.

Samples with a second dose at about 4 or about 12 weeks were pooled together. CDR3 length equals 15 residues. The germline V gene encodes CDR1 MNHEY and CDR2 SVGAGI. Between the trimmed V and J ends, which lost 0 bases and 2 bases, there was a span of 10 bases. Measured with immunoSEQ multiplex PCR; TCRdb has only the in-frame clones, and not every one. The table has about 110,000 clones, approximately 94% seen once. The rearrangement links TRBV6-5 to TRBJ1-2, with D possibly matching TRBD1 (6 bases). The receptor was derived from an adult who received the AZD1222 COVID-19 vaccine. The sequences come from peripheral blood, collected 28 days after the second AZD1222 dose. The CDR3 reads CASSYSRGGNYGYTF. CDR3 coding DNA: TGTGCCAGCAGTTACTCGAGAGGGGGAAACTATGGCTACACCTTC.